This T cell receptor beta chain was retrieved from a study of T cell responses to AZD1222 COVID-19 vaccine. Study-wide points: Donors, mostly white British, included more females; clonal diversity was possibly underestimated. Of the AZD1222 recipients, only six or seven were seropositive at baseline.

The table came from immunoSEQ multiplex PCR; TCRdb's copy has only in-frame clones and leaves some out. The data show about 81,000 clones, with less than 95% seen just once and approximately 8% held by the top ten. A note on this clone: Its antigen is unknown.

Second-dose groups at about 4 or about 12 weeks were pooled. This CDR3 is built from 15 residues. Germline V gene sequence: CDR1 SEHNR, CDR2 FQNEAQ (reference sequence). After removal of 3 bases from V and 0 bases from J, the junction contained 1 base not matched to a gene. This chain uses TRBV7-9 with TRBJ2-2; TRBD1 agrees at 7 bases. This TCR was sampled from an adult who received the AZD1222 COVID-19 vaccine. The sample here was peripheral blood, taken 28 days after the second AZD1222 dose. The CDR3 region has the DNA TGTGCCAGCAGCTTTGACAGGGCGAACACCGGGGAGCTGTTTTTT. It specifies CASSFDRANTGELFF.